This T cell receptor (beta chain) was found in a study of cytomegalovirus exposure and HLA in healthy donors. Germline V lookup: CDR1 SGHVS, CDR2 FNYEAQ. The CDR3 totals 15 residues. Trimming cost V 5 bases and J 7 bases; bases outside gene matches: 10. PCR primers comprised 60 Vbeta and 13 Jbeta primers. TCRdb's copy holds only in-frame clones and misses some; the assay was immunoSEQ multiplex PCR. The repertoire includes 150,000 to 200,000 clones, approximately 85% of them detected once, and 4.8% sits in the top ten. Sequenced input: PBMCs. The chain has TRBV7-6 and TRBJ1-4; 7 bases map to TRBD1. This TCR came from a girl under 18 in good health and CMV-seropositive. This CDR3 is CASSRTTGPSEKLFF. The CDR3 DNA sequence: TGTGCCAGCAGCCGAACGACAGGGCCTAGTGAAAAACTGTTTTTT.